This is a list of T cell receptor beta chains from one sample in a study of blood T cell repertoires in COVID-19. Clones were sequenced by immunoSEQ multiplex PCR, and TCRdb holds only the in-frame ones, with some missing. The data show under 350,000 clones, 80% to 90% seen once. The sequencing sample was made of peripheral blood. All receptors derive from a man in his forties or fifties with acute or convalescent COVID-19. CDR3s include the opening cysteine and the closing phenylalanine or tryptophan. The D gene is left open where the match is weak. Size tells how often a clone was seen (once, few, many) or the class of an expanded clone, and some rows leave it out.

J | V | size | D | CDR3 | DNA
TRBJ1-2 | TRBV30 | - | TRBD1 | CAWSVGQGNGYTF | TGTGCCTGGAGTGTAGGACAGGGGAATGGCTACACCTTC
TRBJ1-5 | TRBV5-1 | - | TRBD1 | CASSPWTGSNQPQHF | TGCGCCAGCAGCCCTTGGACAGGTAGCAATCAGCCCCAGCATTTT
TRBJ2-7 | TRBV9 | - | - | CASSVAPSSYEQYF | TGTGCCAGCAGCGTAGCTCCGAGCTCCTACGAGCAGTACTTC
TRBJ1-1 | TRBV7-3 | - | - | CASSLDRNTEAFF | TGTGCCAGCAGCCTCGACAGGAACACTGAAGCTTTCTTT
TRBJ2-1 | TRBV4-1 | - | TRBD1 | CASSQLWTGFGFGNNEQFF | TGCGCCAGCAGCCAACTTTGGACAGGGTTCGGGTTTGGGAACAATGAGCAGTTCTTC
TRBJ2-1 | TRBV7-8 | - | TRBD2 | CASSLAPTSGVFPSSYNEQFF | TGTGCCAGCAGCTTAGCCCCGACTAGCGGGGTATTCCCGAGCTCCTACAATGAGCAGTTCTTC
TRBJ1-6 | TRBV5-1 | - | TRBD1 | CASSLGTGTSPLHF | TGCGCCAGCAGCTTGGGGACAGGGACCTCACCCCTCCACTTT
TRBJ1-3 | TRBV3-1/TRBV3-2 | - | TRBD1 | CASSPIPGQGAGNTIYF | TGTGCCAGCAGCCCAATACCGGGACAGGGGGCTGGAAACACCATATATTTT
TRBJ1-1 | TRBV11-1 | once | TRBD1 | CASSFQTGGIEAFF | TGTGCCAGCAGCTTCCAAACAGGGGGGATTGAAGCTTTCTTT
TRBJ2-7 | TRBV14 | - | - | CASSQAREQYF | TGTGCCAGCAGCCAGGCCAGGGAGCAGTACTTC
TRBJ1-4 | TRBV5-1 | - | TRBD1 | CASSLGQGSEKLFF | TGCGCCAGCAGCTTGGGACAGGGAAGCGAAAAACTGTTTTTT
TRBJ2-7 | TRBV11-2 | - | - | CASSIEAGSFSYEQYF | TGTGCCAGCAGCATAGAGGCAGGAAGTTTCTCCTACGAGCAGTACTTC
TRBJ2-3 | TRBV12-5 | - | - | CASGPRGPSTDTQYF | TGTGCTAGTGGTCCCAGAGGGCCGAGCACAGATACGCAGTATTTT
TRBJ2-5 | TRBV30 | - | - | CAWTSVRETQYF | TGTGCCTGGACTAGTGTTCGCGAGACCCAGTACTTC
TRBJ1-2 | TRBV3-1/TRBV3-2 | - | TRBD1 | CASSPWDRSGGYTF | TGTGCCAGCAGCCCTTGGGACAGGTCAGGAGGCTACACCTTC
TRBJ1-1 | TRBV12-5 | - | TRBD1 | CASGSAGTGVAEAFF | TGTGCTAGTGGTTCCGCCGGGACAGGGGTCGCTGAAGCTTTCTTT
TRBJ1-3 | TRBV2 | once | - | CASRGLSGNTIYF | TGTGCCAGCAGGGGACTTTCTGGAAACACCATATATTTT
TRBJ1-1 | TRBV19 | - | - | CASSPPPGNTEAFF | TGTGCCAGTAGTCCCCCTCCGGGTAACACTGAAGCTTTCTTT
TRBJ1-1 | TRBV21-1 | - | - | CASSGQFRTFF | TGTGCCAGCAGTGGACAGTTCAGGACTTTCTTT
TRBJ2-7 | TRBV7-6 | - | TRBD1 | CASSSPGQEREQYF | TGTGCCAGCAGCTCCCCGGGACAGGAGAGGGAGCAGTACTTC
TRBJ2-7 | TRBV15 | - | TRBD1 | CATSRDRGQRSEQYF | TGTGCCACCAGCAGAGATCGGGGACAGCGATCCGAGCAGTACTTC
TRBJ1-5 | TRBV6-5 | - | - | CASSSRGSSNQPQHF | TGTGCCAGCAGCTCCCGTGGCAGTAGCAATCAGCCCCAGCATTTT
TRBJ2-3 | TRBV21-1 | - | - | CASSKLRGPSTDTQYF | TGTGCCAGCAGCAAACTCAGGGGTCCCTCCACAGATACGCAGTATTTT
TRBJ2-6 | TRBV5-4 | - | - | CASTSGAGANVLTF | TGTGCCAGCACCTCCGGGGCTGGGGCCAACGTCCTGACTTTC
TRBJ1-6 | TRBV5-1 | - | - | CASSGTGNDNSPLHF | TGCGCCAGCAGCGGAACAGGGAACGATAATTCACCCCTCCACTTT
TRBJ1-1 | TRBV19 | - | - | CASSSTRNTEAFF | TGTGCCAGTAGTTCAACGCGGAACACTGAAGCTTTCTTT
TRBJ2-1 | TRBV7-8 | - | - | CASSLQGMGYNEQFF | TGTGCCAGCAGCCTACAGGGTATGGGCTACAATGAGCAGTTCTTC
TRBJ1-1 | TRBV24-1 | - | - | CATSDPGREAFF | TGTGCCACCAGTGACCCCGGTCGGGAGGCTTTCTTT
TRBJ1-1 | TRBV18 | - | - | CASSPGLPGPTEAFF | TGTGCCAGCTCACCAGGATTACCAGGGCCAACTGAAGCTTTCTTT
TRBJ1-2 | TRBV27 | - | - | CASSLSPWAGPEGYGYTF | TGTGCCAGCAGTTTATCGCCTTGGGCGGGGCCGGAAGGCTATGGCTACACCTTC
TRBJ1-2 | TRBV6-5 | - | - | CASSYSNLRIGGYTF | TGTGCCAGCAGTTACTCGAACCTAAGAATCGGTGGCTACACCTTC
TRBJ1-4 | TRBV7-2 | - | - | CASSFGRGALFF | TGTGCCAGCAGCTTCGGCAGGGGCGCACTGTTTTTT
TRBJ2-2 | TRBV12-5 | - | TRBD2 | CASGWTSGTESYGGELFF | TGTGCTAGTGGCTGGACTAGCGGGACAGAGTCGTACGGCGGGGAGCTGTTTTTT
TRBJ2-3 | TRBV5-8 | - | TRBD2 | CASGEGKSTDTQYF | TGTGCCAGTGGGGAGGGGAAAAGCACAGATACGCAGTATTTT
TRBJ2-7 | TRBV7-2 | - | TRBD2 | CASSLGLAGDYEQYF | TGTGCCAGCAGCCTAGGACTAGCGGGGGATTACGAGCAGTACTTC
TRBJ2-7 | TRBV30 | - | TRBD2 | CAWSVRGGDEQYF | TGTGCCTGGAGTGTCCGGGGAGGGGACGAGCAGTACTTC
TRBJ1-1 | TRBV18 | - | - | CASSPPDWFNTEAFF | TGTGCCAGCTCACCACCCGACTGGTTCAACACTGAAGCTTTCTTT
TRBJ1-2 | TRBV14 | - | - | CASSQAGAVGSGYTF | TGTGCCAGCAGCCAAGCGGGCGCGGTTGGGAGTGGCTACACCTTC
TRBJ1-5 | TRBV30 | - | - | CASSQGSNQPQHF | TGTGCCTCGTCACAGGGTAGCAATCAGCCCCAGCATTTT
TRBJ1-2 | TRBV24-1 | - | - | CATSDPQYLGLYYGYTF | TGTGCCACCAGTGATCCTCAGTATTTGGGACTCTACTATGGCTACACCTTC
TRBJ1-2 | TRBV12-5 | once | - | CASGSASPPGMGYTF | TGTGCTAGTGGTTCCGCATCCCCTCCAGGGATGGGCTACACCTTC
TRBJ1-1 | TRBV2 | - | - | CASSERQGVNTEAFF | TGTGCCAGCAGTGAACGGCAGGGTGTGAACACTGAAGCTTTCTTT
TRBJ2-7 | TRBV5-1 | - | TRBD2 | CASSWRVGSGGSEQYF | TGCGCCAGCAGCTGGCGGGTCGGTAGCGGGGGCTCCGAGCAGTACTTC
TRBJ1-1 | TRBV2 | few | TRBD1 | CASTATGAMNTEAFF | TGTGCCAGCACCGCCACAGGGGCAATGAACACTGAAGCTTTCTTT
TRBJ1-2 | TRBV6-5 | - | - | CASSPPGQRYGYTF | TGTGCCAGCAGTCCTCCGGGACAAAGATATGGCTACACCTTC
TRBJ1-4 | TRBV6-5 | - | - | CASSYSTSNEKLFF | TGTGCCAGCAGTTACTCGACATCGAATGAAAAACTGTTTTTT
TRBJ2-3 | TRBV6-4 | - | - | CASSRQAEDTQYF | TGTGCCAGCAGCCGACAGGCCGAAGATACGCAGTATTTT
TRBJ1-1 | TRBV6-5 | - | - | CASSYYSGAEAFF | TGTGCCAGCAGTTACTATTCCGGGGCTGAAGCTTTCTTT
TRBJ1-1 | TRBV6-1 | - | TRBD1 | CASSERQGRTEAFF | TGTGCCAGCAGTGAACGACAGGGAAGAACTGAAGCTTTCTTT
TRBJ2-7 | TRBV9 | - | TRBD1 | CASSRTGQGNSYEQYF | TGTGCCAGCAGTAGGACGGGACAGGGCAATTCCTACGAGCAGTACTTC
TRBJ2-1 | TRBV6-5 | - | TRBD2 | CASTQAGGQRQFF | TGTGCCAGCACCCAAGCGGGGGGGCAGAGACAGTTCTTC
TRBJ1-4 | TRBV4-2 | once | - | CASSQEGGSNEKLFF | TGTGCCAGCAGCCAAGAAGGAGGAAGTAATGAAAAACTGTTTTTT
TRBJ2-1 | TRBV10-2 | - | - | CASRYRRNEQFF | TGCGCCAGCAGGTACCGGAGGAATGAGCAGTTCTTC
TRBJ2-3 | TRBV15 | - | TRBD1 | CATSRDGRGSRDTQYF | TGTGCCACCAGCAGAGATGGCAGGGGGTCGAGGGATACGCAGTATTTT
TRBJ2-7 | TRBV5-1 | - | - | CASSLGTGPYEQYF | TGCGCCAGCAGCCTTGGGACTGGCCCCTACGAGCAGTACTTC
TRBJ2-1 | TRBV5-1 | - | - | CASSPGTGFYNEQFF | TGCGCCAGCAGCCCCGGGACTGGGTTCTACAATGAGCAGTTCTTC
TRBJ1-5 | TRBV6-5 | - | - | CASKPSSNQPQHF | TGTGCCAGCAAGCCGTCGAGCAATCAGCCCCAGCATTTT
TRBJ1-4 | TRBV6-5 | - | TRBD1 | CASSSVGTGAEKLFF | TGTGCCAGCAGTTCCGTCGGGACAGGGGCTGAAAAACTGTTTTTT
TRBJ2-3 | TRBV29-1 | - | - | CSVDSVPGDTQYF | TGCAGCGTTGACTCTGTCCCAGGGGATACGCAGTATTTT
TRBJ2-2 | TRBV3-1/TRBV3-2 | - | TRBD2 | CASSQFGWSSGPGELFF | TGTGCCAGCAGCCAATTTGGGTGGAGTAGCGGGCCCGGGGAGCTGTTTTTT